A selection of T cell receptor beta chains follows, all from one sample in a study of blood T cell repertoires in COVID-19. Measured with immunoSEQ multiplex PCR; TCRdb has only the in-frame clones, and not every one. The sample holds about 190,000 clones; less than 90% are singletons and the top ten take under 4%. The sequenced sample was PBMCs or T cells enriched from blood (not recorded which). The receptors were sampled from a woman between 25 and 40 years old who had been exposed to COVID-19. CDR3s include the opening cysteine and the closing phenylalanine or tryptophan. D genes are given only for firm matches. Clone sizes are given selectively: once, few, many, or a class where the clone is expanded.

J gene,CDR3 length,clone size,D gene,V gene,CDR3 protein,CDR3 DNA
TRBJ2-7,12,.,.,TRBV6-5,CATRTASYEQYF,TGTGCCACCAGGACAGCCTCCTACGAGCAGTACTTC
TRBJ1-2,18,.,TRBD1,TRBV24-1,CATSDLLGLGTGSYGYTF,TGTGCCACCAGTGATTTGTTGGGGCTCGGGACAGGGTCCTATGGCTACACCTTC
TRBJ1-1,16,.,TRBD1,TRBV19,CASTPSHLQGFTEAFF,TGTGCCAGTACCCCCTCCCACCTACAGGGGTTCACTGAAGCTTTCTTT
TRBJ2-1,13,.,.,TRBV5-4,CASGAGPTLEQFF,TGTGCCAGCGGGGCAGGCCCGACACTTGAGCAGTTCTTC
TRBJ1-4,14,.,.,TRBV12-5,CASGKGQTNEKLFF,TGTGCTAGTGGTAAAGGACAGACGAATGAAAAACTGTTTTTT
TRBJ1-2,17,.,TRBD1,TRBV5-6,CASSGGAGQGINYGYTF,TGTGCCAGCAGCGGAGGGGCGGGACAGGGGATAAACTATGGCTACACCTTC
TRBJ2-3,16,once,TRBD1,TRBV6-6,CASSYPPGQSTDTQYF,TGTGCCAGCAGTTACCCTCCGGGACAGAGCACAGATACGCAGTATTTT
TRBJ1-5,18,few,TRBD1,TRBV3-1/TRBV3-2,CASSHSGQEIYSNQPQHF,TGTGCCAGCAGCCATTCGGGACAGGAGATTTATAGCAATCAGCCCCAGCATTTT
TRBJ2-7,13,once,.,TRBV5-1,CASSLTTNYEQYF,TGCGCCAGCAGCTTGACAACAAACTACGAGCAGTACTTC
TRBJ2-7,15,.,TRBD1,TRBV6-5,CASSYSMGQAYEQYF,TGTGCCAGCAGTTACTCGATGGGACAGGCGTACGAGCAGTACTTC
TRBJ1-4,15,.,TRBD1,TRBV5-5,CASSPMNRGKEKLFF,TGTGCCAGCAGCCCGATGAACAGGGGGAAGGAAAAACTGTTTTTT
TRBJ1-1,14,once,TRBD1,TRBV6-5,CASSTGGTDTEAFF,TGTGCCAGCAGTACAGGGGGTACTGACACTGAAGCTTTCTTT
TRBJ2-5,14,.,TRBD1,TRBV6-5,CASSYWGQQETQYF,TGTGCCAGCAGTTACTGGGGACAGCAAGAGACCCAGTACTTC
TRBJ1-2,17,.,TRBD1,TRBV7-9,CASSLALTGGLDYGYTF,TGTGCCAGCAGCTTAGCGCTAACAGGGGGTCTAGACTATGGCTACACCTTC
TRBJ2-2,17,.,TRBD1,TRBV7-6,CASSLRPGQGRIGELFF,TGTGCCAGCAGCTTAAGGCCGGGACAGGGCAGAATCGGGGAGCTGTTTTTT
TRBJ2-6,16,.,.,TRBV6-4,CASSDSPSSGANVLTF,TGTGCCAGCAGTGACTCGCCGAGCTCTGGGGCCAACGTCCTGACTTTC
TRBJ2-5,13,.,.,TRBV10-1,CASSGSGEETQYF,TGCGCCAGCAGTGGCTCAGGGGAAGAGACCCAGTACTTC
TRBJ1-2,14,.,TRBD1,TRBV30,CAWMWTGPNYGYTF,TGTGCCTGGATGTGGACAGGGCCTAACTATGGCTACACCTTC
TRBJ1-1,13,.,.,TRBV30,CAWTPRSAYEAFF,TGTGCCTGGACCCCCCGGAGTGCCTATGAAGCTTTCTTT
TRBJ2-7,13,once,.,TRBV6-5,CASSYFARHEQYF,TGTGCCAGCAGTTACTTTGCCAGGCACGAGCAGTACTTC
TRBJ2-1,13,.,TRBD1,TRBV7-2,CASSSTGDNEQFF,TGTGCCAGCAGCTCGACAGGGGATAATGAGCAGTTCTTC
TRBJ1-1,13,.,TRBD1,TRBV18,CASSQGAITEAFF,TGTGCCAGCTCACAGGGGGCGATCACTGAAGCTTTCTTT
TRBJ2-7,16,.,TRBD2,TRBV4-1,CASSQDTGGINYEQYF,TGCGCCAGCAGCCAAGATACCGGGGGGATCAACTACGAGCAGTACTTC
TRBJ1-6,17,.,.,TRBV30,CAWSPPGNGCIISPLHF,TGTGCCTGGAGCCCTCCGGGAAATGGGTGTATAATTTCACCCCTCCACTTT
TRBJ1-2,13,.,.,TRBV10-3,CAISEATFNGYTF,TGTGCCATCAGTGAGGCAACTTTCAACGGCTACACCTTC
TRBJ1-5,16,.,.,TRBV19,CASSLQGIGSNQPQHF,TGTGCCAGTAGTTTACAGGGTATTGGCAGCAATCAGCCCCAGCATTTT
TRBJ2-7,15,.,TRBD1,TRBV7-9,CASSLGTGKGYEQYF,TGTGCCAGCAGCTTAGGGACAGGGAAGGGCTACGAGCAGTACTTC
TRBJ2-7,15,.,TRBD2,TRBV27,CASSWSGGTSYEQYF,TGTGCCAGCAGTTGGAGCGGGGGAACCTCCTACGAGCAGTACTTC
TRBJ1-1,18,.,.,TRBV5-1,CASSLGEGGWNPNTEAFF,TGCGCCAGCAGCTTGGGGGAAGGAGGGTGGAATCCGAACACTGAAGCTTTCTTT
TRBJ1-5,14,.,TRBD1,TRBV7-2,CASGRGQGNQPQHF,TGTGCCAGCGGTAGGGGACAGGGGAATCAGCCCCAGCATTTT
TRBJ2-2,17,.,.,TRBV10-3,CAISGPQGTRDTGELFF,TGTGCCATCAGTGGCCCCCAGGGGACACGAGACACCGGGGAGCTGTTTTTT
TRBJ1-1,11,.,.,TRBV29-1,CSVRVRTEAFF,TGCAGCGTCAGGGTCCGCACTGAAGCTTTCTTT
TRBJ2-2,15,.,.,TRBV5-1,CASSLTDPGTGELFF,TGCGCCAGCAGCCTGACTGACCCGGGGACCGGGGAGCTGTTTTTT
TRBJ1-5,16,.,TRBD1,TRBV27,CASSRQTDRAVYPQHF,TGTGCCAGCAGTCGCCAAACTGACAGGGCTGTGTATCCCCAGCATTTT
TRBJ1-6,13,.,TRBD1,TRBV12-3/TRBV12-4,CASREDRERALHF,TGTGCCAGCAGGGAGGACAGGGAACGAGCCCTCCACTTT
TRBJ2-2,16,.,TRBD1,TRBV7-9,CASSLSDRGDTGELFF,TGTGCCAGCAGCTTATCGGACAGGGGCGACACCGGGGAGCTGTTTTTT
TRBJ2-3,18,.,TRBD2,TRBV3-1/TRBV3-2,CASSQELPGSGGPDTQYF,TGTGCCAGCAGCCAAGAGTTACCGGGTAGCGGGGGGCCAGATACGCAGTATTTT
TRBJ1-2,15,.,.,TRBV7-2,CASSPQRLRGYGYTF,TGTGCCAGCAGCCCCCAACGGCTAAGAGGCTATGGCTACACCTTC
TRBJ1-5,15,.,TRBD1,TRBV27,CASRKTGTANQPQHF,TGTGCCAGCAGGAAAACGGGGACAGCTAATCAGCCCCAGCATTTT
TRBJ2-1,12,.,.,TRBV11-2,CASGKRNNEQFF,TGTGCCAGCGGGAAGCGGAACAATGAGCAGTTCTTC
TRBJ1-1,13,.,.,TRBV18,CASSPLRGTEAFF,TGTGCCAGCTCACCTTTAAGGGGCACTGAAGCTTTCTTT